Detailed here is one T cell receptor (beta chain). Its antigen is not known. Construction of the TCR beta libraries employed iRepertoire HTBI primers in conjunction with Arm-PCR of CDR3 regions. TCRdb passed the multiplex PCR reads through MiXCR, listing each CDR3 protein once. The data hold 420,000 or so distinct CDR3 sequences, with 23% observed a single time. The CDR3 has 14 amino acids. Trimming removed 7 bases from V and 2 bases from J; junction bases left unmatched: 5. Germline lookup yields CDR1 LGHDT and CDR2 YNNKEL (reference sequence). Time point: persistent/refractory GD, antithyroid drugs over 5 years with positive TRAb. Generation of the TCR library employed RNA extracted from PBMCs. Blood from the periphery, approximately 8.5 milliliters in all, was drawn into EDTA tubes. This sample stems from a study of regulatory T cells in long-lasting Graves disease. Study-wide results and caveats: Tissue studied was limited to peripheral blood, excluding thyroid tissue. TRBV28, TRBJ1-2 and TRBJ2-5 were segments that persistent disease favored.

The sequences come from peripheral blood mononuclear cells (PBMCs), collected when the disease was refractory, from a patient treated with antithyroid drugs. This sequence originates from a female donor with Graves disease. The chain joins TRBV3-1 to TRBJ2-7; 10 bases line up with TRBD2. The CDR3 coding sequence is TGTGCCAGCACCCAGCGGGAGGGCGCCTACGAGCAGTACTTC. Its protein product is CASTQREGAYEQYF.